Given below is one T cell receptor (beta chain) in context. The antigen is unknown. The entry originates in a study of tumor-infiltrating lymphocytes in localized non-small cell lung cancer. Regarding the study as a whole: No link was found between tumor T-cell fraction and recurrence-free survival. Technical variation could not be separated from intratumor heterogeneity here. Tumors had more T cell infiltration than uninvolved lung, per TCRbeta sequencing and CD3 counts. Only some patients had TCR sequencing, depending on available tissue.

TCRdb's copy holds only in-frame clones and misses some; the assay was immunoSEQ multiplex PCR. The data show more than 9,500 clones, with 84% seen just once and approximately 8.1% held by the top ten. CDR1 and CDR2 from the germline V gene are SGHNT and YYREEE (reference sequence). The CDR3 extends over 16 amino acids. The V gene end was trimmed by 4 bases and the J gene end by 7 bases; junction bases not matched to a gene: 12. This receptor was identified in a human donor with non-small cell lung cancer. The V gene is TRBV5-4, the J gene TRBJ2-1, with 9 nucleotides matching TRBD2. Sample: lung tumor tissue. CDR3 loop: CASSRPGLAQGNEQFF. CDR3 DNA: TGTGCCAGCAGCCGACCGGGACTAGCCCAGGGAAATGAGCAGTTCTTC. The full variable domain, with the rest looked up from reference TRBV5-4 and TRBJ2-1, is ETGVTQSPTHLIKTRGQQVTLRCSSQSGHNTVSWYQQALGQGPQFIFQYYREEENGRGNFPPRFSGLQFPNYSSELNVNALELDDSALYLCASSRPGLAQGNEQFFGPGTRLTVL.